These 13 T cell receptor beta chains share one sample of origin, sequenced in a study of CD8+ T cells in alopecia areata. In each case, RNA was isolated and then reverse transcribed into cDNA as the sequencing template. Repertoires were generated with immunoSEQ multiplex PCR, while TCRdb's copy carries only in-frame clones and drops some. The repertoire consists of around 200,000 clones, with approximately 53% occurring once and the leading ten covering about a tenth. The treatment was: oral pan-JAK inhibitor, 5-10 mg twice daily. Sequenced here: CD8+ T cells sorted from blood, sampled at week 24, from a patient treated with tofacitinib. These receptors all stem from a human donor with alopecia areata.

V gene TRBV29-1 combines with J gene TRBJ2-7, with D unresolved. The CDR3 is 12 amino acids. The germline gives CDR1 SQVTM, CDR2 ANQGSEA. The ends were cut back, 4 bases at V and 3 bases at J, with 10 bases in the middle. CDR3 coding DNA: TGCAGCGTTGCAGGCAGCTACTACGAGCAGTACTTC. Residues: CSVAGSYYEQYF.

This clone turned up a few times. V gene TRBV28 combines with J gene TRBJ1-4; D perhaps matches TRBD1 (5 bases). Germline assignment: CDR1 MDHEN and CDR2 SYDVKM. This CDR3 is built from 14 residues. Trimming took 5 bases from V and 5 from J, leaving 12 bases between them. Written as DNA, the CDR3 is TGTGCCAGCAGTCAAAGGGGCCGGAATGAAAAACTGTTTTTT. This codes for CASSQRGRNEKLFF.

V and J are TRBV7-6 and TRBJ2-1; TRBD2 matches at 13 bases. With V trimmed by 5 bases and J by 2 bases, 6 bases remained unmatched. CDR1 and CDR2 from the germline V gene are SGHVS and FNYEAQ. The CDR3 is made up of 17 amino acids. For the CDR3, the DNA is TGTGCCAGCAGCCCTCGGACTAGCGGGGGAGCCTACAATGAGCAGTTCTTC. This gives the protein CASSPRTSGGAYNEQFF.

This clone showed up just once. The chain joins TRBV25-1 to TRBJ1-2; D gene unclear. The CDR3 runs to 12 residues. V was shortened by 2 bases and J by 4 bases, with 5 bases between the two germline ends. Germline V gives CDR1 MGHDK, CDR2 SYGVNS. Written as DNA, the CDR3 is TGTGCCAGCAGTGAAGGGTTCTATGGCTACACCTTC. Translation gives CASSEGFYGYTF.

This clone was observed a single time. The J gene is TRBJ2-7, the V gene TRBV30; maybe TRBD1 (6 bases). The V end was cut by 3 bases, the J end by 3 bases, with 18 bases between. Germline lookup yields CDR1 GTSNPN and CDR2 SVGIG (reference sequence). CDR3 size: 15 residues. CDR3: CAWRDLDRRGYEQYF. For the CDR3, the DNA is TGTGCCTGGAGAGATCTAGACAGGAGAGGCTACGAGCAGTACTTC.

In its sample, this clone was seen a few times. The chain carries TRBV6-6 and TRBJ1-5; D is unclear. The germline CDR1 and CDR2 sequences are MNHNY and SVGAGI (reference sequence). Trimming took 4 bases from V and 1 from J, leaving 14 bases between them. The CDR3 is 16 amino acids. The CDR3 loop is CASSSGSVRSNQPQHF. CDR3 in DNA: TGTGCCAGCAGTTCCGGATCAGTGAGGAGCAATCAGCCCCAGCATTTT.

This clone was seen a few times. This chain connects TRBV30 to TRBJ2-1; TRBD1 matches at 8 bases. From germline, CDR1 is GTSNPN and CDR2 SVGIG (reference sequence). V lost 4 bases, J lost 0 bases, and 2 bases stayed unmatched. CDR3 length: 14 residues. The DNA of the CDR3 is TGTGCCTGGAACCAGGGGGCCTCCTACAATGAGCAGTTCTTC. Translation gives CAWNQGASYNEQFF.

Points on this clone: Different DNA sequences within this sample yield the same CDR3. The genes are TRBV30 and TRBJ1-1; 8 bases agree with TRBD1. CDR3 length: 13 amino acids. Germline-derived CDR1 and CDR2 are GTSNPN and SVGIG (reference sequence). The V and J ends lost 5 bases and 1 base, in that order; junction bases with no gene match: 3. The CDR3 is CAWGTGGNTEAFF. The CDR3 nucleotides read TGTGCCTGGGGTACAGGGGGGAACACTGAAGCTTTCTTT. Combining the CDR3 with reference TRBV30 and TRBJ1-1 gives the whole variable domain SQTIHQWPATLVQPVGSPLSLECTVEGTSNPNLYWYRQAAGRGLQLLFYSVGIGQISSEVPQNLSASRPQDRQFILSSKKLLLSDSGFYLCAWGTGGNTEAFFGQGTRLTVV.

This chain uses TRBV30 with TRBJ1-1, with D tentatively TRBD1 (6 bases). This CDR3 comprises 11 residues. Germline V gene sequence: CDR1 GTSNPN, CDR2 SVGIG (reference sequence). Trimming removed 2 bases from V and 9 bases from J, with 10 bases in between. Written as DNA, the CDR3 is TGTGCCTGGAGTCCCGACAGGAAAGCTTTCTTT. This gives the protein CAWSPDRKAFF. Looking up the rest from reference TRBV30 and TRBJ1-1 gives the full variable domain: SQTIHQWPATLVQPVGSPLSLECTVEGTSNPNLYWYRQAAGRGLQLLFYSVGIGQISSEVPQNLSASRPQDRQFILSSKKLLLSDSGFYLCAWSPDRKAFFGQGTRLTVV.

This chain joins TRBV11-2 and TRBJ2-7, with a weak D call TRBD1 (6 bases). This CDR3 has 17 residues. Germline V gene sequence: CDR1 SGHAT, CDR2 FQNNGV. The V end lost 4 bases, the J end lost 1 base, and 20 bases lay between the germline ends. The CDR3 here is CASSSPGVGRGSYEQYF. The CDR3 region has the DNA TGTGCCAGCAGCTCGCCCGGGGTCGGCAGGGGATCCTACGAGCAGTACTTC.

The chain is built from TRBV30 and TRBJ1-2; D unclear. V was cut by 2 bases and J by 8 bases, with 9 bases left in between. The CDR3 sequence is 11 residues long. Germline-derived CDR1 and CDR2 are GTSNPN and SVGIG (reference sequence). The CDR3 is CAWSSGVGYTF. As DNA, the CDR3 is TGTGCCTGGAGTAGTGGGGTCGGCTACACCTTC.

This clone was found a few times. In DNA form, the CDR3 reads TGCGCCAGCGAACAGGAGCCTAACTATGGCTACACCTTC. Residues: CASEQEPNYGYTF. This chain connects TRBV5-1 to TRBJ1-2, with D possibly TRBD1 on 5 matching bases. Looked up from germline, CDR1 is SGHRS and CDR2 is YFSETQ. The V end was cut by 7 bases, the J end by 0 bases, with 10 bases between. This CDR3 region has 13 residues.

The V call is TRBV6-6, the J call TRBJ2-2; no reliable D call. V lost 0 bases and J 4 bases, leaving 6 bases between the germline ends. CDR1 is MNHNY and CDR2 is SVGAGI in the germline V gene (reference sequence). The CDR3 is made up of 14 amino acids. In DNA form, the CDR3 reads TGTGCCAGCAGTTACTCGACTGGCACCGGGGAGCTGTTTTTT. Translating it yields CASSYSTGTGELFF.